This T cell receptor beta chain was identified in a study of T-cell reconstitution after alpha-beta-depleted transplantation in children. General study points: Some patients showed high day-60 TCRbeta diversity, which derived from surviving recipient T cells and thymic progenitors.

Unique molecular identifiers were built into the TCRbeta library. TCRdb redid the calling of the PCR reads with MiXCR, one entry per CDR3 protein. The sample carries 450,000 to 700,000 distinct CDR3 sequences, 25% to 30% recorded once. Comments on this clonotype: What it recognizes is unknown.

V trimming: 4 bases; J trimming: 7 bases; junction bases outside the gene matches: 5. This CDR3 has 13 residues. Germline CDR1 SQVTM, CDR2 ANQGSEA. This chain joins TRBV29-1 and TRBJ2-2, with TRBD1 matching 8 bases. The source is a boy in the first two years of life with Wiskott-Aldrich syndrome, due to receive a stem cell transplant. Sequenced material: PBMCs, taken before TCRalphabeta/CD19-depleted stem cell transplant. The CDR3 DNA is TGCAGCGTTGCTCAGGGGGCCATCGGGGAGCTGTTTTTT. Translated, it gives CSVAQGAIGELFF.